This TCR beta chain was obtained from a study of cytomegalovirus exposure and HLA in healthy donors. PCR was performed using 60 Vbeta and 13 Jbeta primers. Only in-frame clones appear in the TCRdb table, and some are missing; sequencing was by immunoSEQ multiplex PCR. The sample shows more than 85,000 clones, 75% of them seen only once. There are 15 residues in the CDR3. Looked up from germline, CDR1 is MNHEY and CDR2 is SMNVEV (reference sequence). V was shortened by 6 bases and J by 0 bases, with 11 bases between the two germline ends. Sequenced input: PBMCs. V is TRBV27 and J is TRBJ1-4, with D possibly TRBD1 on 5 matching bases. The origin of this receptor is a male donor in good health and CMV-seropositive. CDR3 DNA: TGTGCCAGCAGGGGGAGGGGAGCAACTAATGAAAAACTGTTTTTT. Encoded protein: CASRGRGATNEKLFF.